This section outlines one T cell receptor (beta chain) sequence together with its context. Antigen: not known. The CDR3 is made up of 14 amino acids. CDR1 is SGHDT and CDR2 is YYEEEE in the germline V gene. V gave up 4 bases and J gave up 5 bases; unmatched junction bases: 2. Method: immunoSEQ multiplex PCR; TCRdb's copy keeps in-frame clones and lacks some. This table holds 100,000 to 120,000 clones, 85% to 90% found once. The data were taken from a study of cytomegalovirus exposure and HLA in healthy donors. General study results and limits: Three CMV-associated chains proved CMV antigen-specific in vitro. Reports showed the classifier diagnosing cytomegalovirus status with high specificity and sensitivity.

Sequenced material: PBMCs. The chain is built from TRBV5-6 and TRBJ2-1; 11 bases are a match to TRBD2. The TCR comes from a woman between 25 and 40 years old in good health and CMV-seropositive. The CDR3 sequence is CASSRGLADNEQFF. DNA for the CDR3: TGTGCCAGCAGCCGGGGACTAGCGGACAATGAGCAGTTCTTC.